The 29 T cell receptor beta chains listed next were all sequenced from one sample in a study of shared clonotypes between healthy human individuals. Sequencing was performed with immunoSEQ multiplex PCR; in TCRdb, only in-frame clones are kept and a portion is missing. The profile covers 2 million to 2.5 million clones, with approximately 93% appearing a single time and approximately 0.35% taken by the ten largest. Material: naive CD4+ T cells from PBMCs. Described subset: CD45RA+ positively selected. These receptors were taken from a man in his late teens or twenties in good health. Some clones in this sample may be carry-over from other donors' samples.

The genes are TRBV5-6 and TRBJ2-7; no clear D. The germline CDR1 and CDR2 sequences are SGHDT and YYEEEE. CDR3 length: 15 amino acids. V was pared by 2 bases and J by 0 bases, with 12 bases between. CDR3: CASSFRQIISYEQYF. Written as DNA, the CDR3 is TGTGCCAGCAGCTTCCGGCAGATAATCTCCTACGAGCAGTACTTC.

The J gene is TRBJ2-1, the V gene TRBV5-1, with 10 nucleotides matching TRBD1. The trim removed 5 bases at V and 9 bases at J, leaving 11 bases unmatched. CDR1 and CDR2 from the germline V gene are SGHRS and YFSETQ. There are 15 residues in the CDR3. CDR3 loop: CASRPGTGATGEQFF. The CDR3 DNA reads TGCGCCAGCAGGCCCGGGACAGGGGCTACCGGTGAGCAGTTCTTC.

This chain joins TRBV5-1 and TRBJ2-5; perhaps TRBD2 as D (5 bases). V was cut by 4 bases and J by 4 bases, with 14 bases left in between. Germline lookup yields CDR1 SGHRS and CDR2 YFSETQ. This CDR3 is 14 amino acids long. The CDR3 region is CASSHGLNLETQYF. The DNA for the CDR3 is TGCGCCAGCAGCCACGGACTTAACTTAGAGACCCAGTACTTC.

This clone was found once. V gene TRBV7-2 combines with J gene TRBJ1-5; D is perhaps TRBD1 (5 bases). The CDR3 runs 13 residues. Germline CDR1 is SGHTA and CDR2 is FQGNSA. This CDR3 is CASRGSGNQPQHF. The CDR3, as DNA: TGTGCGAGCCGGGGGTCGGGCAATCAGCCCCAGCATTTT.

A word on this clone: This sample includes further DNA sequences coding for the same CDR3. This sequence joins TRBV11-2 and TRBJ2-1; D not certain. Trimming cost V 1 base and J 0 bases, with 7 bases left between them. This CDR3 comprises 15 residues. CDR1 and CDR2 (germline): SGHAT, FQNNGV. CDR3: CASSLVASSYNEQFF. Written as DNA, the CDR3 is TGTGCCAGCAGCTTAGTGGCGAGCTCCTACAATGAGCAGTTCTTC.

This chain connects TRBV28 to TRBJ1-5; 8 nucleotides agree with TRBD1. The germline gives CDR1 MDHEN, CDR2 SYDVKM. The CDR3 contains 15 residues. V gave up 4 bases and J gave up 2 bases; unmatched junction bases: 4. The CDR3 DNA reads TGTGCCAGCAGTTCTGAACAGGGGGGCAATCAGCCCCAGCATTTT. It encodes CASSSEQGGNQPQHF.

The chain carries TRBV2 and TRBJ2-3; D may be TRBD2 (6 bases). The CDR3 loop spans 14 amino acids. The V gene lost 5 bases and the J gene lost 2 bases, with 11 bases spanning the gap. Germline V gives CDR1 SNHLY, CDR2 FYNNEI. The CDR3 sequence is CASSSTSITDTQYF. The CDR3 coding sequence is TGTGCCAGCAGTTCGACTAGTATCACAGATACGCAGTATTTT.

V usage is TRBV30 and J usage is TRBJ2-2; no clear D gene. The CDR3 contains 14 residues. Germline assignment: CDR1 GTSNPN and CDR2 SVGIG (reference sequence). Trimming cost V 3 bases and J 6 bases, with 14 bases left between them. This chain's CDR3 is CAWRGGMLAGELFF. The DNA of the CDR3 is TGTGCCTGGAGGGGTGGGATGCTCGCCGGGGAGCTGTTTTTT. Full variable domain (rest looked up from reference TRBV30 and TRBJ2-2): SQTIHQWPATLVQPVGSPLSLECTVEGTSNPNLYWYRQAAGRGLQLLFYSVGIGQISSEVPQNLSASRPQDRQFILSSKKLLLSDSGFYLCAWRGGMLAGELFFGEGSRLTVL.

The chain is built from TRBV14 and TRBJ2-2, with 11 bases lining up with TRBD1. The CDR3 is 15 amino acids. Trimming took 2 bases from V and 7 from J; bases not matched to a gene: 3. Per germline, CDR1 SGHDN and CDR2 FVKESK. CDR3 in DNA: TGTGCCAGCAGCCAAAGGACAGGGGGCGGCGGGGAGCTGTTTTTT. This gives the protein CASSQRTGGGGELFF.

This rearrangement joins TRBV29-1 to TRBJ2-7; 7 bases are shared with TRBD1. The V gene end was trimmed by 7 bases and the J gene end by 2 bases; junction bases not matched to a gene: 8. The germline gives CDR1 SQVTM, CDR2 ANQGSEA. This CDR3 region has 13 residues. Here the CDR3 DNA reads TGCAGCGGTACCGGGGACAGCACCTACGAGCAGTACTTC. It is translated as CSGTGDSTYEQYF.

The chain recombines TRBV7-6 with TRBJ1-6; TRBD1 matches 7 bases. Trimming cost V 3 bases and J 4 bases; bases outside gene matches: 3. The CDR3 has 15 residues. In germline, CDR1 is SGHVS, CDR2 FNYEAQ. The CDR3 protein is CASSFRDRYNSPLHF. The CDR3 DNA reads TGTGCCAGCAGCTTCCGGGACAGATATAATTCACCCCTCCACTTT.

This sequence joins TRBV29-1 and TRBJ1-1; a weak D match, TRBD1 (5 bases). This CDR3 comprises 16 residues. V was pared by 0 bases and J by 4 bases, with 18 bases between. Germline V lookup: CDR1 SQVTM, CDR2 ANQGSEA. CDR3 DNA sequence: TGCAGCGTTGAAGATGTCTTAGTGGGGGGTTCCACTGAAGCTTTCTTT. This gives the protein CSVEDVLVGGSTEAFF.

The CDR3: CSVGAPGRAGETQYF. DNA for the CDR3: TGCAGCGTGGGAGCCCCGGGGAGGGCCGGGGAGACCCAGTACTTC. The rearrangement joins TRBV29-1 to TRBJ2-5; TRBD2 aligns across 7 bases. The V and J ends lost 6 bases and 5 bases, in that order; junction bases with no gene match: 15. Germline CDR1 SQVTM, CDR2 ANQGSEA. The CDR3 covers 15 residues.

The chain carries TRBV10-3 and TRBJ2-5; 9 positions match TRBD2. The CDR3 consists of 16 residues. Germline trimming cut 3 bases from V and 5 bases from J; bases unmatched to any gene: 10. CDR1 and CDR2 (germline): ENHRY, SYGVKD. This chain's CDR3 is CAISDVSGGLGETQYF. In DNA, the CDR3 is TGTGCCATCAGTGATGTTAGCGGGGGACTAGGGGAGACCCAGTACTTC.

The CDR3 coding sequence is TGTGCCAGCAGGAGGGCGTTTACTGAAGCTTTCTTT. It translates to CASRRAFTEAFF. The genes are TRBV28 and TRBJ1-1; D ambiguous. CDR1 MDHEN and CDR2 SYDVKM come from the germline V gene. The ends were cut back, 6 bases at V and 5 bases at J, with 10 bases in the middle. CDR3 length equals 12 residues.

The CDR3 here is CASSPGQGAGNTIYF. CDR3 DNA: TGTGCCAGCAGCCCGGGACAGGGGGCTGGAAACACCATATATTTT. V gene TRBV7-3 combines with J gene TRBJ1-3; 11 nucleotides agree with TRBD1. The germline V gene encodes CDR1 SGHTA and CDR2 FQGTGA. Unmatched junction bases numbered 2, after V lost 5 bases and J lost 2 bases. This CDR3 has 15 residues. Together with reference TRBV7-3 and TRBJ1-3, the CDR3 gives the full variable domain: GAGVSQTPSNKVTEKGKYVELRCDPISGHTALYWYRQSLGQGPEFLIYFQGTGAADDSGLPNDRFFAVRPEGSVSTLKIQRTERGDSAVYLCASSPGQGAGNTIYFGEGSWLTVV.

The V call is TRBV15, the J call TRBJ1-6; D not resolved. CDR3 length equals 13 residues. Germline values: CDR1 LNHNV, CDR2 YYDKDF (reference sequence). The V gene lost 0 bases and the J gene lost 5 bases, with 2 bases spanning the gap. For the CDR3, the DNA is TGTGCCACCAGCAGAGACCATAATTCACCCCTCCACTTT. Protein: CATSRDHNSPLHF.

The gene calls are TRBV4-2 and TRBJ2-2; D possibly corresponds to TRBD1 (5 bases). Germline loops: CDR1 LGHNA, CDR2 YNFKEQ. V gave up 4 bases and J gave up 2 bases, with 14 bases separating them. The CDR3 length is 16 residues. The CDR3: CASSPAQGSNTGELFF. The CDR3 nucleotides read TGTGCCAGCAGCCCAGCCCAGGGTAGTAACACCGGGGAGCTGTTTTTT.

Concerning this clone itself: The same CDR3 arises from other DNA sequences in this sample as well. The rearrangement uses TRBV25-1 and TRBJ2-7, with D tentatively TRBD2 (7 bases). There are 12 residues in the CDR3. Germline V lookup: CDR1 MGHDK, CDR2 SYGVNS. Trimming shortened V by 9 bases and J by 1 base, and 10 bases separated the two germline ends. The CDR3 sequence is CASRGGSYEQYF. The CDR3, as DNA: TGTGCCAGTAGGGGGGGTTCCTACGAGCAGTACTTC.

The chain employs TRBV7-8 and TRBJ1-2; no clear D. The CDR3 has 17 residues. Germline CDR1 reads SGHVS; CDR2 reads FQNEAQ. V lost 5 bases and J 4 bases, leaving 23 bases between the germline ends. The chain's CDR3 is CASSPFSTMSRGYGYTF. The DNA for the CDR3 is TGTGCCAGCAGCCCTTTTTCCACGATGAGCCGGGGCTATGGCTACACCTTC.

The rearrangement uses TRBV28 and TRBJ1-5; 9 bases match TRBD1. Germline loops: CDR1 MDHEN, CDR2 SYDVKM. After removal of 3 bases from V and 2 bases from J, the junction contained 14 bases not matched to a gene. CDR3 length equals 19 residues. The CDR3 DNA sequence: TGTGCCAGCAGTTTCTTGGGACAGGGTGGTGGATATGGCAATCAGCCCCAGCATTTT. Translation: CASSFLGQGGGYGNQPQHF.

The V and J genes are TRBV7-2 and TRBJ1-5; no definite D call. The V gene's germline CDR1 is SGHTA and CDR2 FQGNSA. The V gene lost 5 bases and the J gene lost 0 bases, with 11 bases spanning the gap. The CDR3 is 15 amino acids. As DNA, the CDR3 is TGTGCCAGCAGCACCCGGGCGGGTAGCAATCAGCCCCAGCATTTT. Its protein is CASSTRAGSNQPQHF.

The chain uses TRBV7-8 and TRBJ1-1; D gene ambiguous. In germline, CDR1 is SGHVS, CDR2 FQNEAQ. Deletions cut 5 bases from V and 5 bases from J, with 9 bases between. The CDR3 is 12 residues long. In nucleotides, the CDR3 is TGTGCCAGCAGCAACTATCGGACTGAAGCTTTCTTT. Its translation: CASSNYRTEAFF.

V usage is TRBV27 and J usage is TRBJ1-1; tentative D call: TRBD1 (6 bases). Germline CDR1 and CDR2: MNHEY and SMNVEV (reference sequence). The CDR3 has 13 amino acids. V gave up 4 bases and J gave up 4 bases, with 10 bases separating them. For the CDR3, the DNA is TGTGCCAGCAGTTCGGACAGCTCCACTGAAGCTTTCTTT. Its translation: CASSSDSSTEAFF.

The chain is built from TRBV7-2 and TRBJ2-7; D might be TRBD2 (5 bases). V was shortened by 5 bases and J by 5 bases, with 10 bases between the two germline ends. The CDR3 has 12 amino acids. Germline V CDR1 and CDR2: SGHTA, FQGNSA. CDR3 sequence: CASSPPGNEQYF. The CDR3 DNA follows: TGTGCCAGCAGCCCACCGGGGAACGAGCAGTACTTC.

This clone came up once. The chain links TRBV4-2 to TRBJ2-1; no firm D call. The CDR3 sequence is 16 residues long. Germline V gives CDR1 LGHNA, CDR2 YNFKEQ. V was clipped by 0 bases and J by 4 bases, with 13 bases between them. CDR3 sequence: CASSQDLRPLYNEQFF. In DNA form, the CDR3 reads TGTGCCAGCAGCCAAGATTTGAGGCCCTTATACAATGAGCAGTTCTTC.

This rearrangement joins TRBV11-2 to TRBJ2-7, with D possibly TRBD2 on 6 matching bases. Trimming removed 2 bases from V and 4 bases from J, with 24 bases in between. The CDR3 is made up of 18 amino acids. Germline lookup yields CDR1 SGHAT and CDR2 FQNNGV. The CDR3 here is CASSLLWGVGQGVYEQYF. In DNA, the CDR3 is TGTGCCAGCAGCTTACTCTGGGGGGTAGGGCAGGGTGTGTACGAGCAGTACTTC.

V and J are TRBV28 and TRBJ2-7; weak D call: TRBD2 (5 bases). This CDR3 is 12 amino acids long. V lost 4 bases, J lost 4 bases, and 8 bases lay in between. CDR1 MDHEN and CDR2 SYDVKM come from the germline V gene. The CDR3 loop is CASSSGNYEQYF. In DNA form, the CDR3 reads TGTGCCAGCAGTTCGGGGAATTACGAGCAGTACTTC. Together with reference TRBV28 and TRBJ2-7, the CDR3 gives the full variable domain: DVKVTQSSRYLVKRTGEKVFLECVQDMDHENMFWYRQDPGLGLRLIYFSYDVKMKEKGDIPEGYSVSREKKERFSLILESASTNQTSMYLCASSSGNYEQYFGPGTRLTVT.

The chain joins TRBV6-5 to TRBJ2-1; maybe TRBD2 (5 bases). CDR1 and CDR2 from the germline V gene are MNHEY and SVGAGI. The CDR3 loop spans 14 amino acids. Trimming removed 5 bases at V and 3 bases at J, with 11 bases between. The DNA of the CDR3 is TGTGCCAGCAGTGCAACCGGGAACTACAATGAGCAGTTCTTC. Encoded protein: CASSATGNYNEQFF.